The TCR beta chain under discussion was sequenced for a study of early T cells in non-severe SARS-CoV-2 infection. About the research overall: Sequencing used unsorted whole-blood bulk RNA, so chains lack pairing.

Germline CDR1 reads SEHNR; CDR2 reads FQNEAQ (reference sequence). Trimming shortened V by 3 bases and J by 5 bases, and 6 bases separated the two germline ends. There are 12 residues in the CDR3. TCRdb reanalysed the 5' RACE reads using MiXCR and keeps one entry per CDR3 protein. Of 50,000 to 60,000 distinct CDR3 sequences in the sample, around 9.3% were seen once. This clonotype was picked up many times. The rearrangement uses TRBV7-9 and TRBJ2-3; D possibly uses TRBD1 or TRBD2 (5 bases each). The receptor was isolated from an adult who was a healthcare worker with PCR-confirmed SARS-CoV-2 infection or an uninfected control (not recorded which). Sequencing used whole blood. Here the CDR3 reads CASSFGGDTQYF. The DNA for the CDR3 is TGTGCCAGCAGCTTTGGGGGAGATACGCAGTATTTT.